Shown below are 16 T cell receptor beta chains from a single sample sequenced in a study of shared clonotypes between healthy human individuals. TCRdb keeps only in-frame clones here, not all; method: immunoSEQ multiplex PCR. The sample consists of about 2 million clones, over 85% of them appearing once. CD45RO-negative cells were positively selected for CCR7, leaving out terminally differentiated effector memory CD45RA+ cells. The sample was naive CD8+ T cells sorted from blood. The receptors were sampled from a man in his late teens or twenties in good health.

The genes are TRBV5-1 and TRBJ1-2, with 8 bases aligning to TRBD1. Unmatched junction bases numbered 4, after V lost 0 bases and J lost 6 bases. The germline V gene encodes CDR1 SGHRS and CDR2 YFSETQ. This CDR3 has 14 residues. The CDR3 here is CASSLVQGDDGYTF. In nucleotides, the CDR3 is TGCGCCAGCAGCTTGGTACAGGGGGATGATGGCTACACCTTC.

The gene calls are TRBV13 and TRBJ2-7; D gene ambiguous. Germline V lookup: CDR1 PRHDT, CDR2 FYEKMQ (reference sequence). The germline V and J ends were trimmed by 4 bases and 2 bases, with 6 bases remaining between them. This CDR3 spans 12 amino acids. In DNA, the CDR3 is TGTGCCAGCAGCTCTCGTACCTACGAGCAGTACTTC. Protein product: CASSSRTYEQYF. Complete variable domain (other parts from reference TRBV13 and TRBJ2-7): AAGVIQSPRHLIKEKRETATLKCYPIPRHDTVYWYQQGPGQDPQFLISFYEKMQSDKGSIPDRFSAQQFSDYHSELNMSSLELGDSALYFCASSSRTYEQYFGPGTRLTVT.

The CDR3 sequence: CASSLFGQNQPQHF. The CDR3 DNA is TGTGCCAGCAGTTTATTCGGCCAGAATCAGCCCCAGCATTTT. V usage is TRBV27 and J usage is TRBJ1-5; no clear D gene. V was shortened by 1 base and J by 4 bases, with 8 bases between the two germline ends. Per germline, CDR1 MNHEY and CDR2 SMNVEV (reference sequence). This CDR3 has 14 amino acids.

This chain joins TRBV5-6 and TRBJ1-2; D is uncertain. This CDR3 has 13 residues. The germline CDR1 and CDR2 sequences are SGHDT and YYEEEE. V was clipped by 6 bases and J by 8 bases, with 17 bases between them. CDR3 residues: CASTAGEYGGYTF. The CDR3 DNA reads as TGTGCCAGCACCGCGGGCGAGTACGGAGGCTACACCTTC. The entire variable domain, with the rest obtained from reference TRBV5-6 and TRBJ1-2, is as follows: DAGVTQSPTHLIKTRGQQVTLRCSPKSGHDTVSWYQQALGQGPQFIFQYYEEEERQRGNFPDRFSGHQFPNYSSELNVNALLLGDSALYLCASTAGEYGGYTFGSGTRLTVV.

This chain connects TRBV19 to TRBJ2-7; D tentatively fits TRBD1 or TRBD2 (5 bases each). V lost 11 bases, J lost 0 bases, and 14 bases lay in between. The CDR3 extends over 13 amino acids. The V gene's germline CDR1 is LNHDA and CDR2 SQIVND (reference sequence). In nucleotides, the CDR3 is TGTGCCGTCCGGGACCGCGACTCCTACGAGCAGTACTTC. Residues: CAVRDRDSYEQYF.

The chain is built from TRBV5-4 and TRBJ1-6, with D possibly being TRBD1 (5 bases). The CDR3 totals 13 residues. Germline-derived CDR1 and CDR2 are SGHNT and YYREEE (reference sequence). Trimming cost V 4 bases and J 7 bases, with 9 bases left between them. The CDR3 loop reads CASSPAGNSPLHF. CDR3 DNA sequence: TGTGCCAGCAGCCCCGCAGGGAATTCACCCCTCCACTTT.

The chain combines TRBV7-9 with TRBJ2-2, with a weak D call TRBD1 (5 bases). Trimming pared 1 base from V and 0 bases from J, leaving 6 bases between. This CDR3 has 15 residues. The germline V gene has CDR1 SEHNR and CDR2 FQNEAQ (reference sequence). The CDR3 spells CASSLGTPNTGELFF. The CDR3 DNA reads TGTGCCAGCAGCTTAGGGACACCGAACACCGGGGAGCTGTTTTTT.

The CDR3 nucleotides read TGTGCCAGCAGCGTAGAACCGGAAGGGGATACGCAGTATTTT. Translation gives CASSVEPEGDTQYF. This chain connects TRBV9 to TRBJ2-3; D gene ambiguous. The CDR3 spans 14 residues. Per germline, CDR1 SGDLS and CDR2 YYNGEE. V shed 0 bases and J shed 6 bases, with 11 bases lying between them.

This clone was counted a single time. The V gene is TRBV30, the J gene TRBJ2-3, with a possible D match to TRBD2 (6 bases). CDR3 size: 15 residues. Germline values: CDR1 GTSNPN, CDR2 SVGIG (reference sequence). V was clipped by 1 base and J by 3 bases, with 14 bases between them. CDR3 DNA sequence: TGTGCCTGGAGTGGAAACCCAGGGAGGACAGATACGCAGTATTTT. It codes for CAWSGNPGRTDTQYF.

The chain employs TRBV11-2 and TRBJ1-3; D gene unclear. Germline loops: CDR1 SGHAT, CDR2 FQNNGV. The CDR3 is made up of 16 amino acids. The V end lost 0 bases, the J end lost 4 bases, and 13 bases lay between the germline ends. The chain's CDR3 is CASSLEVGAAGNTIYF. The CDR3 region has the DNA TGTGCCAGCAGCTTAGAAGTCGGAGCCGCAGGAAACACCATATATTTT.

The chain recombines TRBV30 with TRBJ1-5, with D possibly matching TRBD1 (5 bases). The CDR3 covers 14 residues. The ends were cut back, 3 bases at V and 5 bases at J, with 14 bases in the middle. Germline CDR1 reads GTSNPN; CDR2 reads SVGIG (reference sequence). The CDR3 nucleotides read TGTGCCTGGAGCGCGGGACTTGGGGATCAGCCCCAGCATTTT. The encoded protein is CAWSAGLGDQPQHF. The whole variable domain, filled in from reference TRBV30 and TRBJ1-5, reads SQTIHQWPATLVQPVGSPLSLECTVEGTSNPNLYWYRQAAGRGLQLLFYSVGIGQISSEVPQNLSASRPQDRQFILSSKKLLLSDSGFYLCAWSAGLGDQPQHFGDGTRLSIL.

The V and J genes are TRBV7-9 and TRBJ2-5, with D uncertain. The germline V and J ends were trimmed by 9 bases and 3 bases, with 11 bases remaining between them. The CDR3 consists of 12 residues. Germline V gene data show CDR1 as SEHNR and CDR2 as FQNEAQ (reference sequence). CDR3 protein: CASYWPEETQYF. The CDR3 DNA is TGTGCCAGTTATTGGCCGGAAGAGACCCAGTACTTC.

The chain employs TRBV28 and TRBJ1-2, with D possibly being TRBD1 (6 bases). Germline V CDR1 and CDR2: MDHEN, SYDVKM. Trimming took 2 bases from V and 2 from J, leaving 6 bases between them. This CDR3 is built from 13 residues. The CDR3 bases are TGTGCCAGCAGTTTAGGACAGAACTATGGCTACACCTTC. Translation: CASSLGQNYGYTF.

The chain joins TRBV5-1 to TRBJ2-7, with 7 bases identical to TRBD1. V lost 0 bases to trimming and J lost 4 bases; unmatched junction nucleotides: 4. Germline V gene data show CDR1 as SGHRS and CDR2 as YFSETQ. The CDR3 extends over 14 amino acids. The CDR3 is CASSLVGGEYEQYF. CDR3 nucleotides: TGCGCCAGCAGCTTGGTAGGGGGCGAGTACGAGCAGTACTTC.

The chain carries TRBV27 and TRBJ2-2, with D perhaps TRBD1 or TRBD2 (7 bases each). Trimming removed 7 bases from V and 6 bases from J, with 15 bases in between. Germline V gives CDR1 MNHEY, CDR2 SMNVEV (reference sequence). The length of the CDR3 is 14 residues. This CDR3 is CASTRGGAAGELFF. DNA for the CDR3: TGTGCCAGCACCAGGGGGGGGGCAGCCGGGGAGCTGTTTTTT.

This chain connects TRBV13 to TRBJ2-1, with TRBD2 matching over 12 bases. V dropped 6 bases and J dropped 8; count of bases not matched to a gene: 14. CDR1 and CDR2 from the germline V gene are PRHDT and FYEKMQ (reference sequence). This CDR3 has 17 residues. The CDR3 protein is CASSPGGTSGLGHEQFF. For the CDR3, the DNA is TGTGCCAGCAGTCCCGGCGGGACTAGCGGGCTAGGTCATGAGCAGTTCTTC.